This T cell receptor (beta chain) was retrieved from a study of T cells in Graves' hyperthyroidism and ophthalmopathy. Whole-study context: At the time of initial diagnosis and before any treatment, peripheral blood was collected. Overall study results and limits: In the blood, most expanded thyroid clonotypes above 0.001 appeared as well. Ophthalmopathy prediction by the model preceded onset by a median roughly 6 months.

This clonotype was picked up many times. The antigen is undetermined. The CDR3 has 15 residues. Germline CDR1 and CDR2: SGHAT and FQNNGV. The germline V and J ends were trimmed by 1 base and 7 bases, with 16 bases remaining between them. In patients aged 18 to 65, hyperthyroidism was newly diagnosed, with duration under 2 months. It was RNA transcripts that yielded the amplified TCR beta CDR3 regions. Initially, a first-round RT-PCR of the TCR CDR3 employed the HTBI primer set. MiXCR was run by TCRdb on the multiplex PCR reads, yielding one entry per CDR3 protein. The sample lists hundreds of thousands of distinct CDR3 sequences, 16% seen once, with about 18% in the top ten.

The sample consisted of blood. This receptor was obtained from a woman between 18 and 29 years old with Graves' hyperthyroidism. This chain uses TRBV11-2 with TRBJ1-1, with D unresolved. DNA of the CDR3: TGTGCCAGCAGCTTAGCTTGGACGGGGTTCATTGAAGCTTTCTTT. Its translation is CASSLAWTGFIEAFF.